The 10 T cell receptor beta chains presented below share a single source sample, sequenced in a study of T cells after yellow fever vaccination. TCRdb re-derived calls from the 5' RACE reads in MiXCR, one entry per CDR3 protein. The sample contains around 31,000 distinct CDR3 sequences, over 9.5% of which appear only once. The sequencing here drew on PBMCs, either bulk or a sorted T-cell subset (CD4+, CD8+, memory, or dextramer-sorted; not recorded which), taken around 15 days after the first yellow fever vaccination. The receptor source for this set is a man aged 18-30 years who received the YFV17D yellow fever vaccine.

This clonotype was recorded a few times. V gene TRBV5-1 combines with J gene TRBJ2-5; possibly TRBD1 or TRBD2 for D (5 bases each). The V end was cut by 3 bases, the J end by 6 bases, with 15 bases between. The CDR3 length is 14 residues. Germline V gene sequence: CDR1 SGHRS, CDR2 YFSETQ. The CDR3 nucleotides read TGCGCCAGCAGCTCTGGGACGGGGCGCCAGACCCAGTACTTC. It codes for CASSSGTGRQTQYF. Together with reference TRBV5-1 and TRBJ2-5, the CDR3 gives the full variable domain: KAGVTQTPRYLIKTRGQQVTLSCSPISGHRSVSWYQQTPGQGLQFLFEYFSETQRNKGNFPGRFSGRQFSNSRSEMNVSTLELGDSALYLCASSSGTGRQTQYFGPGTRLLVL.

This clonotype was seen at least ten times. The chain recombines TRBV12-3 or TRBV12-4 with TRBJ2-4; 9 bases map to TRBD1. This CDR3 has 15 residues. V lost 6 bases, J lost 3 bases, and 6 bases stayed unmatched. CDR3 DNA: TGTGCCAGCAGGGATACAGGGGGCGGCAAAAACATTCAGTACTTC. Its translation is CASRDTGGGKNIQYF.

This clonotype was counted ten times or more. V and J are TRBV7-2 and TRBJ2-1; 11 bases align to TRBD2. Per germline, CDR1 SGHTA and CDR2 FQGNSA. With 6 bases clipped from V and 4 bases from J, the junction kept 5 bases outside the gene matches. This CDR3 region has 15 residues. In nucleotides, the CDR3 is TGTGCCAGCAGACCTCGACTAGCGGGGTACAATGAGCAGTTCTTC. As protein: CASRPRLAGYNEQFF. Full variable domain (outside the CDR3, taken from reference TRBV7-2 and TRBJ2-1): GAGVSQSPSNKVTEKGKDVELRCDPISGHTALYWYRQSLGQGLEFLIYFQGNSAPDKSGLPSDRFSAERTGGSVSTLTIQRTQQEDSAVYLCASRPRLAGYNEQFFGPGTRLTVL.

V is TRBV19 and J is TRBJ2-7; 8 bases fit TRBD1. The CDR3 is 14 residues long. Unmatched junction bases numbered 10, after V lost 7 bases and J lost 5 bases. Germline CDR1 is LNHDA and CDR2 is SQIVND (reference sequence). CDR3 coding DNA: TGTGCCAGTAACACAGGACAGGGCACCCACGAGCAGTACTTC. It encodes CASNTGQGTHEQYF.

This clonotype has ten or more counts. The gene calls are TRBV6-5 and TRBJ2-1; D assignment may be TRBD1 or TRBD2 (7 bases each). Trimming stripped 5 bases from V and 10 bases from J, with 12 bases between. Germline-derived CDR1 and CDR2 are MNHEY and SVGAGI. The CDR3 spans 12 residues. The CDR3 region has the DNA TGTGCCAGCAGTCACAGGGGAGGGGAGCAGTTCTTC. Amino acid sequence: CASSHRGGEQFF.

This clonotype was detected ten times or more. The chain recombines TRBV2 with TRBJ2-3; D is uncertain. The germline gives CDR1 SNHLY, CDR2 FYNNEI. The CDR3 is made up of 13 amino acids. Trimming removed 7 bases from V and 4 bases from J, with 12 bases in between. DNA of the CDR3: TGTGCCAGCACTCGCTCGGTCGCAGATACGCAGTATTTT. Amino acids: CASTRSVADTQYF.

This clonotype was seen ten or more times. CDR3 DNA sequence: TGTGCCAGCAGTTACGACGGGAACTCTGGAAACACCATATATTTT. Amino acids: CASSYDGNSGNTIYF. This chain links TRBV6-5 with TRBJ1-3, with D unclear. Germline CDR1 reads MNHEY; CDR2 reads SVGAGI. Trimming shortened V by 2 bases and J by 0 bases, and 8 bases separated the two germline ends. The CDR3 contains 15 residues.

This clonotype was found many times. The rearrangement links TRBV6-5 to TRBJ1-3; D is unclear. Per the germline V gene, CDR1 is MNHEY and CDR2 is SVGAGI. The CDR3 totals 15 residues. Deletions cut 2 bases from V and 2 bases from J, with 10 bases between. Here the CDR3 DNA reads TGTGCCAGCAGTTACATCGGGTTCGCTGGAAACACCATATATTTT. Its protein is CASSYIGFAGNTIYF.

This clonotype was detected many times. The chain has TRBV7-2 and TRBJ2-3; D may be TRBD2 (7 bases). Trimming cost V 7 bases and J 2 bases, with 13 bases left between them. Germline V gene data show CDR1 as SGHTA and CDR2 as FQGNSA. The CDR3 extends over 14 amino acids. The CDR3: CASMRGPLTDTQYF. CDR3 coding DNA: TGTGCCAGCATGCGGGGGCCTCTCACAGATACGCAGTATTTT.

This clonotype was found many times. The chain links TRBV12-3 or TRBV12-4 to TRBJ2-3; D possibly corresponds to TRBD2 (5 bases). CDR3 size: 13 residues. V dropped 7 bases and J dropped 6 bases, with 14 bases sitting between them. The CDR3 DNA reads as TGTGCCAGCAAACTAGGGCGGTTTGATACGCAGTATTTT. Residues: CASKLGRFDTQYF.